A single sample gave rise to the 11 T cell receptor beta chains below, sequenced in a study of T cells in Graves' hyperthyroidism and ophthalmopathy. From RNA transcripts, TCR beta CDR3 regions were amplified. RT-PCR in the first round (using the HTBI primer set) targeted the TCR CDR3. TCRdb redid the calling of the multiplex PCR reads with MiXCR, one entry per CDR3 protein. This table has around 500,000 distinct CDR3 sequences, 14% appearing once. Sequenced material: blood. These TCRs come from a woman between 40 and 55 years old with Graves' hyperthyroidism.

This clonotype was recorded many times. This chain connects TRBV5-1 to TRBJ2-7; possibly TRBD2 for D (6 bases). Germline V gene sequence: CDR1 SGHRS, CDR2 YFSETQ. The CDR3 length is 13 residues. V was clipped by 9 bases and J by 3 bases, with 16 bases between them. Here the CDR3 DNA reads TGCGCCACCCTAGTGGGACTCCACTACGAGCAGTACTTC. The encoded protein is CATLVGLHYEQYF.

This clonotype was counted at least ten times. This rearrangement joins TRBV29-1 to TRBJ1-1, with 7 nucleotides matching TRBD1. The CDR3 has 17 residues. Germline CDR1 and CDR2: SQVTM and ANQGSEA. V gave up 1 base and J gave up 3 bases; unmatched junction bases: 14. In DNA, the CDR3 is TGCAGCGTTGAAGGGGAAGGGAGGGGGCGCCTGTACACTGAAGCTTTCTTT. Translated: CSVEGEGRGRLYTEAFF.

Concerning this clonotype itself: This may be a read error: a much more frequent sequence differs by one nucleotide. V gene TRBV12-3 or TRBV12-4 combines with J gene TRBJ2-2; 15 bases are shared with TRBD2. V was clipped by 4 bases and J by 3 bases; unmatched bases: 9. This CDR3 contains 19 residues. In nucleotides, the CDR3 is TGTGCCAGCAGTTCACCCCGGACTAGCGGGAGGGCCCACACCGGGGAGCTGTTTTTT. Amino acids: CASSSPRTSGRAHTGELFF.

This clonotype appeared a few times. The chain uses TRBV11-2 and TRBJ2-1, with 11 bases matching TRBD2. CDR1 and CDR2 from the germline V gene are SGHAT and FQNNGV. This CDR3 has 15 residues. V shed 5 bases, J shed 5 bases, and the junction held 5 bases outside the gene matches. CDR3 loop: CASSMGTSGNNEQFF. The CDR3 coding sequence is TGTGCCAGCAGCATGGGGACTAGCGGTAACAATGAGCAGTTCTTC.

In its sample, this clonotype was seen a few times. The chain links TRBV12-3 or TRBV12-4 to TRBJ2-5, with 11 bases lining up with TRBD1. V dropped 7 bases and J dropped 2; count of bases not matched to a gene: 3. CDR3 size: 14 residues. The DNA of the CDR3 is TGTGCCAGCATGGGGACAGGGGGTCAAGAGACCCAGTACTTC. The encoded protein is CASMGTGGQETQYF.

This clonotype was seen ten or more times. The rearrangement joins TRBV2 to TRBJ1-4; D ambiguous. Deletions cut 3 bases from V and 7 bases from J, with 12 bases between. The CDR3 loop spans 14 amino acids. CDR1 is SNHLY and CDR2 is FYNNEI in the germline V gene. The CDR3, as DNA: TGTGCCAGCAGTGATTGGGCGTTCGGTGAAAAACTGTTTTTT. Encoded protein: CASSDWAFGEKLFF.

The chain joins TRBV19 to TRBJ2-6, with 12 bases fitting TRBD1. V lost 9 bases and J lost 3; bases outside the gene matches: 6. Germline lookup yields CDR1 LNHDA and CDR2 SQIVND (reference sequence). The CDR3 consists of 16 residues. CDR3 coding DNA: TGTGCCAGCTGGGACAGGGGGCAAAGTGGGGCCAACGTCCTGACTTTC. Its protein product is CASWDRGQSGANVLTF.

Worth noting for this clonotype: Its ends do not fully match the called genes, so a read error is possible. The chain combines TRBV20-1 with TRBJ2-7; D possibly corresponds to TRBD1 (6 bases). The CDR3 loop spans 15 amino acids. The V gene's germline CDR1 is DFQATT and CDR2 SNEGSKA (reference sequence). The CDR3 sequence is CSAKFLATGAYEQYF. DNA for the CDR3: TGCAGTGCTAAATTTCTGGCGACAGGAGCCTACGAACAGTACTTC.

This clonotype was detected ten times or more. The gene calls are TRBV7-9 and TRBJ2-2; TRBD2 matches at 9 bases. Trimming removed 5 bases from V and 6 bases from J; junction bases left unmatched: 10. This CDR3 region has 16 residues. Germline CDR1 is SEHNR and CDR2 is FQNEAQ (reference sequence). CDR3 residues: CASSPPSGRRSGELFF. The CDR3, as DNA: TGTGCCAGCAGCCCCCCCAGCGGGAGGCGGTCCGGGGAGCTGTTTTTT.

Concerning this clonotype: The conserved final phenylalanine or tryptophan is absent from the CDR3, which likely points to a read error. This sequence joins TRBV27 and TRBJ2-7; the match to TRBD1 covers 9 bases. Unmatched junction bases numbered 6, after V lost 5 bases and J lost 4 bases. Per germline, CDR1 MNHEY and CDR2 SMNVEV (reference sequence). The CDR3 extends over 14 amino acids. The CDR3 DNA is TGTGCCAGCAGTCCAAGGACAGGGGAATACGAGCAGTACCTC. This gives the protein CASSPRTGEYEQYL.

This clonotype was detected a few times. The rearrangement uses TRBV6-1 and TRBJ1-1; the D is unclear. V gave up 6 bases and J gave up 3 bases, with 11 bases separating them. The CDR3 runs 13 residues. Germline assignment: CDR1 MNHNS and CDR2 SASEGT. CDR3 sequence (DNA): TGTGCCAGCAGCTCCCAGAGTTACACTGAAGCTTTCTTT. Translation gives CASSSQSYTEAFF.